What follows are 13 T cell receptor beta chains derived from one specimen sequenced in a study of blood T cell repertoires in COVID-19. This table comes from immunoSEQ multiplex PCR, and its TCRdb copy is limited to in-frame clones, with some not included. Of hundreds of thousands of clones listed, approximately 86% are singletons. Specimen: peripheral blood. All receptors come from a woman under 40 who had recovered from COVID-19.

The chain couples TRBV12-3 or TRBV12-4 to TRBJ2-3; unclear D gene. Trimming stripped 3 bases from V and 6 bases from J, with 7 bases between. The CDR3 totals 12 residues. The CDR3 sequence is CASSFSLDTQYF. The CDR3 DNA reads TGTGCCAGCAGTTTTAGTCTGGATACGCAGTATTTT.

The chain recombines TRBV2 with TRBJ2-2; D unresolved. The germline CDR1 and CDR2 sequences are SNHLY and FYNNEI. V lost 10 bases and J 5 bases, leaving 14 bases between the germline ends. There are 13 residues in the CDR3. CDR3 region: CAIALTVTGELFF. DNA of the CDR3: TGTGCCATAGCCCTGACGGTTACCGGGGAGCTGTTTTTT.

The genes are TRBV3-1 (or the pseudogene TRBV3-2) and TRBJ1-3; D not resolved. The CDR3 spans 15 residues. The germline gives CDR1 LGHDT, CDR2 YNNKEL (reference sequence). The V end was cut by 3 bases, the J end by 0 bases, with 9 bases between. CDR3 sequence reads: CASSHGLLSGNTIYF. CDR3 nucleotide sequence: TGTGCCAGCAGCCATGGACTGCTCTCTGGAAACACCATATATTTT.

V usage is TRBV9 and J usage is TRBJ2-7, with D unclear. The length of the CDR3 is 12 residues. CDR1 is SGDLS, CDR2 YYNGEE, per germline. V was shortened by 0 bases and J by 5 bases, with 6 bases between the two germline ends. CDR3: CASSVVANEQYF. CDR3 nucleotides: TGTGCCAGCAGCGTAGTAGCTAACGAGCAGTACTTC.

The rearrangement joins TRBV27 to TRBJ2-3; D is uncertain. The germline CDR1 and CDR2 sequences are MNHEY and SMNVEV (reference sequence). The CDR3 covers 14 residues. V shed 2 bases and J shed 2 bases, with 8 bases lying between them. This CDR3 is CASSLDFPTDTQYF. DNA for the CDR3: TGTGCCAGCAGTTTAGACTTCCCCACAGATACGCAGTATTTT.

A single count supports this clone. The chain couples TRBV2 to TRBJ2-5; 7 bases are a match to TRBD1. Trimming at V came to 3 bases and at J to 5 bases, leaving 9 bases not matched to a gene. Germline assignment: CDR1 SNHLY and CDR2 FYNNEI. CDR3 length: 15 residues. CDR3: CASSDRGSGGETQYF. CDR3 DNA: TGTGCCAGCAGTGACAGGGGGAGTGGTGGGGAGACCCAGTACTTC.

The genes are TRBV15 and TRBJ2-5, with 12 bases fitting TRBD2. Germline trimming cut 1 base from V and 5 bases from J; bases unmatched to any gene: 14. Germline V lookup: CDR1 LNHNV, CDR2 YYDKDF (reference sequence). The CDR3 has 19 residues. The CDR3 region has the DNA TGTGCCACCAGCAGAGCCCTCCCCCTTCTAGCGGGAGGGAGCGAGACCCAGTACTTC. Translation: CATSRALPLLAGGSETQYF.

CDR3 DNA sequence: TGTGCCAGCCGTCGGTCCCATCGGGGACTAGCGGGAGGGCCTCTTCTTGCCTCCTACAATGAGCAGTTCTTC. Protein product: CASRRSHRGLAGGPLLASYNEQFF. V gene TRBV6-6 combines with J gene TRBJ2-1; 16 bases are shared with TRBD2. Trimming at V came to 8 bases and at J to 0 bases, leaving 25 bases not matched to a gene. The V gene's germline CDR1 is MNHNY and CDR2 SVGAGI (reference sequence). The CDR3 has 24 amino acids.

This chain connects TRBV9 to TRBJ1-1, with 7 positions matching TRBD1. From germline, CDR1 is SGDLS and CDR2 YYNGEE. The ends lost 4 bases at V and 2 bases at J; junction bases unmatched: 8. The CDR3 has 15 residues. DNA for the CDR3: TGTGCCAGCAGCAATTACGGGACAGTTAACACTGAAGCTTTCTTT. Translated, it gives CASSNYGTVNTEAFF.

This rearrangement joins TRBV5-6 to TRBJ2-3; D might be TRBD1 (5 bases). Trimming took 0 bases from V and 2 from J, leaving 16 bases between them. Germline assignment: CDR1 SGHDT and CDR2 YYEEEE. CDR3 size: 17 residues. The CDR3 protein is CASSLAAGLKNTDTQYF. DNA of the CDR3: TGTGCCAGCAGCTTGGCGGCAGGGTTAAAAAACACAGATACGCAGTATTTT.

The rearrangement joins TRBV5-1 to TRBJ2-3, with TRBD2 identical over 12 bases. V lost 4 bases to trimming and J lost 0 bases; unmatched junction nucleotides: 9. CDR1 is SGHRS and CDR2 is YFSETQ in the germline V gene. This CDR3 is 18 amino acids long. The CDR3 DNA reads TGCGCCAGCAGCACGGGACTAGCGGGTACCTCTAGCACAGATACGCAGTATTTT. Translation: CASSTGLAGTSSTDTQYF.

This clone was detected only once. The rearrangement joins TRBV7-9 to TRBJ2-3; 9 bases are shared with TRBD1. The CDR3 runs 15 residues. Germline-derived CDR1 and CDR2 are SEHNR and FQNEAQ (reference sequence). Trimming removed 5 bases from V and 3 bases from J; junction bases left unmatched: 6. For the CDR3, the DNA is TGTGCCAGCAGCGTCGGGACAGGGATGACAGATACGCAGTATTTT. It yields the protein CASSVGTGMTDTQYF.

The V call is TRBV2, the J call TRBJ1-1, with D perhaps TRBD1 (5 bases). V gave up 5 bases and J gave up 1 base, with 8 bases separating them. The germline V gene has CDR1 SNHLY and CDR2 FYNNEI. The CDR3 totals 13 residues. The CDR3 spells CASSSGQNTEAFF. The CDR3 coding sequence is TGTGCCAGCAGTTCAGGGCAGAACACTGAAGCTTTCTTT.